Listed here are 3 T cell receptor beta chains from one sample, sequenced in a study of blood T cells in healthy people across ages. Next came a second PCR, run for about 6 to 11 cycles, which used a sample-barcoded 5' primer along with a J-beta primer mix. TCRdb called the 5' RACE reads again in MiXCR, with one record for every CDR3 protein. The sample records about 830,000 distinct CDR3 sequences, 58% being singletons. The source material was blood. These receptors all come from a man aged 25-40 years in good health.

The gene calls are TRBV18 and TRBJ2-7; D remains unclear. Germline V gene sequence: CDR1 KGHSH, CDR2 LQKENI. V was cut by 2 bases and J by 6 bases, with 8 bases left in between. The CDR3 has 12 amino acids. CDR3 DNA: TGTGCCAGCTCACCATACATAGGCGAGCAGTACTTC. Translation gives CASSPYIGEQYF.

This clonotype has more than one count but fewer than ten. The genes are TRBV20-1 and TRBJ2-3; D possibly matches TRBD1 or TRBD2 (5 bases each). The V end was cut by 0 bases, the J end by 0 bases, with 13 bases between. Germline V gene data show CDR1 as DFQATT and CDR2 as SNEGSKA (reference sequence). This CDR3 spans 16 amino acids. Here the CDR3 reads CSARDRPRGSTDTQYF. The CDR3 DNA reads TGCAGTGCTAGAGATCGTCCGAGGGGTAGCACAGATACGCAGTATTTT.

This chain uses TRBV7-8 with TRBJ2-2; D is perhaps TRBD1 (5 bases). This CDR3 comprises 16 residues. Germline V CDR1 and CDR2: SGHVS, FQNEAQ. Trimming took off 5 bases at V and 1 base at J, with 14 bases between the two ends. CDR3 residues: CASSQIRQLNTGELFF. Here the CDR3 DNA reads TGTGCCAGCAGCCAAATCAGACAGTTGAACACCGGGGAGCTGTTTTTT.